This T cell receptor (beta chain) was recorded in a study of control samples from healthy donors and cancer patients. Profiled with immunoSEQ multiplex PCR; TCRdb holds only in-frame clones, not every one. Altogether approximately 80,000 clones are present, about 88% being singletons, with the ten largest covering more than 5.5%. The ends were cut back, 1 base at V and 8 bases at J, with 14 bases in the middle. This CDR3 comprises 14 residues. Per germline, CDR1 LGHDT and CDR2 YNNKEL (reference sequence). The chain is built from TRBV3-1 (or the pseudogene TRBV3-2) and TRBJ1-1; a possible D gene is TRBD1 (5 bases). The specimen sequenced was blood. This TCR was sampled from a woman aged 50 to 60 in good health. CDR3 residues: CASSQGRRGPEAFF. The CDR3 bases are TGTGCCAGCAGCCAAGGACGGAGGGGTCCGGAAGCTTTCTTT.